The 18 T cell receptor beta chains given below trace back to one sample, sequenced in a study of monozygotic twins with inflammatory bowel disease. TCRdb reprocessed the 5' RACE reads and reports one entry per CDR3 protein, with no DNA. In total, the table holds about 330,000 distinct CDR3 sequences. The material sequenced was blood. Receptor source: a human donor with ulcerative colitis or Crohn's disease, or a healthy co-twin of an affected twin (not recorded which).

The chain links TRBV18 to TRBJ1-5; TCRdb outputs TRBD1, but without DNA this stays unchecked. The CDR3 runs to 15 residues. CDR1 and CDR2 from the germline V gene are KGHSH and LQKENI. The CDR3 region is CASSPTGYSNQPQHF.

V gene TRBV5-1 combines with J gene TRBJ2-3; TCRdb indicates TRBD1, and absent DNA this call remains unverified. The germline CDR1 and CDR2 sequences are SGHRS and YFSETQ. This CDR3 contains 17 residues. CDR3 sequence reads: CASSPRGDVFATDTQYF.

The chain combines TRBV12-3 or TRBV12-4 with TRBJ2-7; TCRdb returns TRBD1, unconfirmable since there is no DNA. This CDR3 is built from 15 residues. CDR3 residues: CASSQGQGYGYEQYF.

The chain is built from TRBV10-3 and TRBJ1-1. This CDR3 contains 17 residues. CDR1 and CDR2 (germline): ENHRY, SYGVKD. The CDR3: CAISVAAATIMNTEAFF.

The chain uses TRBV7-3 and TRBJ2-1; the D call from TCRdb, TRBD1, cannot be confirmed without DNA. This CDR3 spans 16 amino acids. Per germline, CDR1 SGHTA and CDR2 FQGTGA. CDR3 in amino acids: CASSSEGEGASNEQFF.

This sequence joins TRBV4-3 and TRBJ2-2; as DNA is missing, the TRBD2 call by TCRdb cannot be tested. The CDR3 sequence is 17 residues long. Per germline, CDR1 LGHNA and CDR2 YSLEER. CDR3 residues: CASSRGLAGANTGELFF.

The rearrangement uses TRBV9 and TRBJ2-7; TCRdb picks TRBD1, but there is no DNA to check that call. The germline V gene has CDR1 SGDLS and CDR2 YYNGEE. CDR3 length: 16 residues. CDR3 loop: CASSVGSRGTAYEQYF.

The rearrangement joins TRBV20-1 to TRBJ1-1. CDR3 size: 14 residues. Germline V gene data show CDR1 as DFQATT and CDR2 as SNEGSKA (reference sequence). CDR3 in amino acids: CSARVRRESTEAFF.

The chain uses TRBV12-3 or TRBV12-4 and TRBJ1-2. CDR3 length equals 16 residues. The CDR3 loop is CASSLGGPLLNYGYTF.

This sequence joins TRBV6-1 and TRBJ1-1. Germline CDR1 MNHNS, CDR2 SASEGT. The CDR3 loop spans 17 amino acids. CDR3 sequence reads: CASSKTDDLALNTEAFF.

The genes are TRBV28 and TRBJ1-2. The CDR3 length is 13 residues. Germline V gene data show CDR1 as MDHEN and CDR2 as SYDVKM. CDR3 residues: CASSSATYNGYTF.

This chain joins TRBV3-1 and TRBJ2-7; TCRdb proposes TRBD1, but this gene call is untestable without DNA. This CDR3 is built from 15 residues. CDR1 is LGHDT, CDR2 YNNKEL, per germline (reference sequence). The CDR3: CASSGPGQGAGEQYF.

The chain is built from TRBV11-2 and TRBJ2-3; TCRdb selects TRBD1, and the lack of DNA leaves this call unchecked. Germline V gives CDR1 SGHAT, CDR2 FQNNGV. There are 16 residues in the CDR3. CDR3 region: CASSLVGGYVTDTQYF.

J is TRBJ2-7 and V is TRBV5-1; TCRdb selects TRBD2, and the lack of DNA leaves this call unchecked. Germline CDR1 and CDR2: SGHRS and YFSETQ. This CDR3 region has 16 residues. The CDR3 region is CASSLISSGENYEQYF.

The chain is built from TRBV2 and TRBJ1-3. The CDR3 runs to 13 residues. The V gene's germline CDR1 is SNHLY and CDR2 FYNNEI. The CDR3 is CASRTDHDTTIYF.

The V call is TRBV29-1, the J call TRBJ1-5. This CDR3 region has 13 residues. Germline-derived CDR1 and CDR2 are SQVTM and ANQGSEA. This CDR3 reads CSVAGSSNQPQHF. Together with reference TRBV29-1 and TRBJ1-5, the CDR3 gives the full variable domain: SAVISQKPSRDICQRGTSLTIQCQVDSQVTMMFWYRQQPGQSLTLIATANQGSEATYESGFVIDKFPISRPNLTFSTLTVSNMSPEDSSIYLCSVAGSSNQPQHFGDGTRLSIL.

The gene calls are TRBV7-2 and TRBJ2-3. This CDR3 spans 15 amino acids. Per germline, CDR1 SGHTA and CDR2 FQGNSA. CDR3 protein: CASSLLDWGTDTQYF.

The V call is TRBV15, the J call TRBJ2-7; the D call of TRBD1 rests on TCRdb alone, since no DNA is present to check it. CDR1 and CDR2 (germline): LNHNV, YYDKDF (reference sequence). The CDR3 covers 15 residues. This CDR3 is CATSSRDGTSHEQYF.